The 8 T cell receptor beta chains below come from one sample, sequenced in a study of blood T cell repertoires in COVID-19. Repertoires were generated with immunoSEQ multiplex PCR, while TCRdb's copy carries only in-frame clones and drops some. The data hold about 210,000 clones, with approximately 85% observed a single time. What was sequenced was peripheral blood. These receptors all come from a woman aged 45-65 years with active or convalescent COVID-19.

V and J are TRBV2 and TRBJ2-2; TRBD1 might be the D (5 bases). The CDR3 loop spans 13 amino acids. Germline CDR1 SNHLY, CDR2 FYNNEI. Trimming left V 1 base short and J 7 bases short, with 7 bases between. The CDR3 DNA sequence: TGTGCCAGCAGTGAAGGACAGTTCGGGGAGCTGTTTTTT. Residues: CASSEGQFGELFF.

The chain recombines TRBV5-5 with TRBJ2-3, with no clear D. Germline values: CDR1 SGHKS, CDR2 YYEKEE (reference sequence). The CDR3 spans 14 residues. V was trimmed by 4 bases and J by 0 bases, leaving 9 bases between them. Written as DNA, the CDR3 is TGTGCCAGCAGCGAGCACTTAAGCACAGATACGCAGTATTTT. This translates into CASSEHLSTDTQYF. Complete variable domain (other parts from reference TRBV5-5 and TRBJ2-3): DAGVTQSPTHLIKTRGQQVTLRCSPISGHKSVSWYQQVLGQGPQFIFQYYEKEERGRGNFPDRFSARQFPNYSSELNVNALLLGDSALYLCASSEHLSTDTQYFGPGTRLTVL.

The chain has TRBV7-2 and TRBJ2-5; D is possibly TRBD2 (6 bases). Looked up from germline, CDR1 is SGHTA and CDR2 is FQGNSA. This CDR3 region has 15 residues. Trimming took 3 bases from V and 3 from J, leaving 14 bases between them. The CDR3, as DNA: TGTGCCAGCAGCTTGCGGTCGGGGAGGAAAGAGACCCAGTACTTC. Its translation: CASSLRSGRKETQYF.

The V gene is TRBV2, the J gene TRBJ2-7; 13 nucleotides agree with TRBD2. Germline CDR1 is SNHLY and CDR2 is FYNNEI. V dropped 6 bases and J dropped 3; count of bases not matched to a gene: 5. The CDR3 sequence is 15 residues long. CDR3 loop: CASSRLAGGGYEQYF. The DNA for the CDR3 is TGTGCCAGCAGCCGACTAGCGGGAGGAGGCTACGAGCAGTACTTC.

This chain connects TRBV19 to TRBJ1-4; 10 nucleotides align to TRBD1. This CDR3 spans 16 amino acids. J was trimmed by 10 bases and V by 4 bases; bases with no gene match: 12. CDR1 is LNHDA, CDR2 SQIVND, per germline (reference sequence). The CDR3 reads CASSTTAGTGVVKLFF. Here the CDR3 DNA reads TGTGCCAGTAGTACAACCGCCGGGACAGGGGTTGTAAAACTGTTTTTT.

V gene TRBV5-1 combines with J gene TRBJ2-5, with D maybe TRBD1 (6 bases). V was shortened by 7 bases and J by 4 bases, with 17 bases between the two germline ends. CDR3 length: 14 residues. Per the germline V gene, CDR1 is SGHRS and CDR2 is YFSETQ. Written as DNA, the CDR3 is TGCGCCAGCTCCACCGGGACACTCGGAGAGACCCAGTACTTC. It is translated as CASSTGTLGETQYF.

The chain is built from TRBV5-1 and TRBJ1-6; 7 positions match TRBD1. Germline V CDR1 and CDR2: SGHRS, YFSETQ. With V trimmed by 4 bases and J by 5 bases, 6 bases remained unmatched. CDR3 length: 15 residues. The CDR3 nucleotides read TGCGCCAGCAGCCGGGAGGGACAGAATAATTCACCCCTCCACTTT. Protein sequence: CASSREGQNNSPLHF.

V gene TRBV5-1 combines with J gene TRBJ2-1; tentatively, D is TRBD2 (7 bases). The germline gives CDR1 SGHRS, CDR2 YFSETQ. V lost 3 bases, J lost 9 bases, and 10 bases lay in between. There are 12 residues in the CDR3. This CDR3 is CASSYRGAEQFF. The CDR3 region has the DNA TGCGCCAGCAGCTATCGGGGGGCTGAGCAGTTCTTC.